The T cell receptor (beta chain) under discussion was sequenced for a study of post-analysis software for immune sequencing data. About the study: Several disease courses (relapsing-remitting, secondary progressive and progressive-relapsing) of multiple sclerosis were included. General observations from the study: Roughly five TRBV segments appeared more often in patients than in controls, and TRBV5-6, TRBV5-1 and TRBV20-1 were among these. Clustering by F measure revealed strong co-clustering among samples prepared together in one batch. Compared against controls, patients with multiple sclerosis displayed significantly lower normalized Chao1 diversity.

Concerning this clonotype itself: Its matching antigen is unknown.

Germline V gives CDR1 DFQATT, CDR2 SNEGSKA (reference sequence). There are 13 residues in the CDR3. The germline V and J ends were trimmed by 6 bases and 4 bases, with 12 bases remaining between them. Prepared TCR beta cDNA libraries contained unique molecular identifiers. A population of 1 to 10 million T cells gave rise to approximately 500,000 cDNA molecules. MiXCR, applied by TCRdb to the PCR reads, yields one record per CDR3 protein. Found here are approximately 460,000 distinct CDR3 sequences, over 35% of them singletons; the top ten hold around 10%. This chain joins TRBV20-1 and TRBJ1-4, with D unclear. The sequence came from a girl between 10 and 17 years old with multiple sclerosis. The sequencing sample was made of blood. CDR3 loop: CSAPRAGNEKLFF. CDR3 in DNA: TGCAGTGCCCCGAGGGCTGGTAATGAAAAACTGTTTTTT.